This TCR beta chain originates from a study of cytomegalovirus exposure and HLA in healthy donors. In the PCR, 60 Vbeta and 13 Jbeta primers were used. The method was immunoSEQ multiplex PCR; TCRdb's version includes in-frame clones alone and lacks a portion of them. The sample consists of about 250,000 clones, approximately 70% of them appearing once. Sequencing input: PBMCs. This receptor was taken from a female donor in good health and CMV-seronegative.

The CDR3 loop reads CASSELEGSNYGYTF. CDR3 sequence (DNA): TGTGCCAGCAGTGAACTAGAAGGGAGTAACTATGGCTACACCTTC. V and J are TRBV6-1 and TRBJ1-2; D not certain. Deletions cut 2 bases from V and 1 base from J, with 11 bases between. The CDR3 is 15 amino acids. Germline loops: CDR1 MNHNS, CDR2 SASEGT.